The rows below give T cell receptor beta chains drawn from one sample of a study of long-term antiretroviral therapy in people with HIV. This table comes from immunoSEQ multiplex PCR, and its TCRdb copy is limited to in-frame clones, with some not included. This table has 30,000 or so clones, around 85% appearing once. The source was unsorted PBMCs, collected 0.8 years before starting antiretroviral therapy. The source of these receptors is a man between 18 and 29 years old with HIV. CDR3s include the opening cysteine and the closing phenylalanine or tryptophan. Fields, in order: clone size, D gene, CDR3 length, V gene, J gene, CDR3 protein, CDR3 DNA. A D gene is named only where the DNA matches it firmly. Expanded clones are given a class, and other clones once, few, many or no size at all.

>-|-|17|TRBV5-6|TRBJ2-2
CASSLARLARITGELFF
TGTGCCAGCAGCTTGGCCAGGCTAGCTAGAATCACCGGGGAGCTGTTTTTT
>-|TRBD1|14|TRBV5-6|TRBJ2-5
CASSGDREQETQYF
TGTGCCAGCAGTGGGGACAGAGAACAAGAGACCCAGTACTTC
>-|TRBD1|15|TRBV7-9|TRBJ2-7
CASSLTGQASYEQYF
TGTGCCAGCAGCTTGACGGGACAGGCCTCCTACGAGCAGTACTTC
>-|-|15|TRBV7-2|TRBJ2-4
CASSLAGLAKNIQYF
TGTGCCAGCAGCTTAGCGGGGTTAGCCAAAAACATTCAGTACTTC
>-|-|15|TRBV6-6|TRBJ1-2
CASSYAPGRDSGYTF
TGTGCCAGCAGTTACGCCCCAGGGAGGGACTCTGGCTACACCTTC
>few|-|15|TRBV4-1|TRBJ2-2
CASSQGERGPGELFF
TGCGCCAGCAGCCAAGGAGAAAGGGGTCCCGGGGAGCTGTTTTTT
>-|-|13|TRBV4-3|TRBJ1-2
CASSQVAGYGYTF
TGCGCCAGCAGCCAAGTCGCGGGCTATGGCTACACCTTC
>-|-|15|TRBV7-2|TRBJ2-7
CASSLRSGSVHEQYF
TGTGCCAGCAGCTTACGGTCCGGGAGTGTTCACGAGCAGTACTTC
>few|-|15|TRBV27|TRBJ1-1
CASSPTVRSDTEAFF
TGTGCCAGCAGTCCCACGGTCAGGTCGGACACTGAAGCTTTCTTT
>-|-|13|TRBV9|TRBJ1-3
CASTPGYGNTIYF
TGTGCCAGCACTCCTGGTTATGGAAACACCATATATTTT
>-|TRBD2|15|TRBV5-4|TRBJ2-2
CASSFDSGGTGELFF
TGTGCCAGCAGCTTTGATAGCGGGGGAACCGGGGAGCTGTTTTTT
>-|TRBD1|15|TRBV5-4|TRBJ2-3
CASRLQGHWADTQYF
TGTGCCAGCAGATTACAGGGGCACTGGGCAGATACGCAGTATTTT
>-|-|12|TRBV7-2|TRBJ2-1
CASSLGDNEQFF
TGTGCCAGCAGCTTAGGGGACAATGAGCAGTTCTTC
>-|-|15|TRBV30|TRBJ1-3
CAWRKSHGFGDAIYF
TGTGCCTGGAGAAAGTCCCACGGGTTTGGGGACGCCATATATTTT
>-|-|14|TRBV30|TRBJ2-6
CAWSWSSGANVLTF
TGTGCCTGGAGTTGGAGCTCTGGGGCCAACGTCCTGACTTTC
>-|-|14|TRBV4-1|TRBJ2-7
CASSQDTLTYEQYF
TGCGCCAGCAGCCAAGATACTCTAACCTACGAGCAGTACTTC
>-|-|13|TRBV5-1|TRBJ2-7
CASSLSQGDEQYF
TGCGCCAGCAGCTTGAGTCAAGGGGACGAGCAGTACTTC
>-|-|15|TRBV5-1|TRBJ1-1
CASSPGVPMNTEAFF
TGCGCCAGCAGCCCCGGAGTTCCCATGAACACTGAAGCTTTCTTT
>-|-|11|TRBV6-5|TRBJ2-3
CASSNTDTQYF
TGTGCCAGCAGTAACACAGATACGCAGTATTTT
>-|TRBD2|15|TRBV19|TRBJ2-5
CASRSHASGEETQYF
TGTGCCAGTAGAAGTCATGCTAGCGGAGAAGAGACCCAGTACTTC
>few|-|15|TRBV7-9|TRBJ1-6
CASSKPGLENSPLHF
TGTGCCAGCAGCAAACCGGGACTCGAAAATTCACCCCTCCACTTT
>-|-|15|TRBV4-2|TRBJ2-3
CASSQDPGQLDTQYF
TGTGCCAGCAGCCAAGATCCGGGGCAACTAGATACGCAGTATTTT
>-|TRBD2|15|TRBV7-8|TRBJ2-3
CASSRLAGVTDTQYF
TGTGCCAGCAGCCGTTTAGCGGGCGTCACAGATACGCAGTATTTT
>few|-|11|TRBV7-2|TRBJ2-7
CASSLDYEQYF
TGTGCCAGCAGCTTAGACTACGAGCAGTACTTC
>-|-|15|TRBV5-1|TRBJ2-1
CASSLEARRGAEQFF
TGCGCCAGCAGCTTGGAGGCGAGGCGGGGTGCTGAGCAGTTCTTC
>few|-|10|TRBV19|TRBJ1-1
CATKGPEAFF
TGTGCCACTAAGGGGCCTGAAGCTTTCTTT
>-|TRBD1|13|TRBV6-1|TRBJ1-4
CASSGDRGEKLFF
TGTGCCAGCAGTGGAGACAGGGGAGAAAAACTGTTTTTT
>-|-|13|TRBV18|TRBJ2-1
CASSRTRSGEQFF
TGTGCCAGCTCACGAACTCGGAGCGGGGAGCAGTTCTTC
>-|-|14|TRBV14|TRBJ1-1
CASSQDLGPTEAFF
TGTGCCAGCAGCCAAGATTTAGGACCTACTGAAGCTTTCTTT
>-|-|14|TRBV6-5|TRBJ1-2
CASSPLGGSYGYTF
TGTGCCAGCAGTCCCCTGGGTGGAAGCTATGGCTACACCTTC
>-|TRBD2|13|TRBV6-6|TRBJ2-5
CASSYRPGEGQYF
TGTGCCAGCAGTTACCGCCCGGGGGAGGGCCAGTACTTC
>-|-|15|TRBV7-3|TRBJ1-1
CASSPRGRENTEAFF
TGTGCCAGCAGCCCACGGGGGCGGGAGAACACTGAAGCTTTCTTT
>-|TRBD1|15|TRBV5-1|TRBJ2-1
CASSKGQGTSNEQFF
TGCGCCAGCAGCAAGGGACAGGGAACCTCCAATGAGCAGTTCTTC
>-|-|13|TRBV7-9|TRBJ2-3
CASSWESTDTQYF
TGTGCCAGCAGCTGGGAGTCCACTGATACGCAGTATTTT
>-|-|10|TRBV25-1|TRBJ2-3
CASSEDTQYF
TGTGCCAGCAGTGAAGATACGCAGTATTTT
>once|-|15|TRBV6-5|TRBJ2-2
CASSSITGSTGELFF
TGTGCCAGCAGTTCTATTACAGGAAGCACCGGGGAGCTGTTTTTT
>-|-|13|TRBV5-6|TRBJ1-2
CASSGEAFYGYTF
TGTGCCAGCAGTGGGGAGGCCTTCTATGGCTACACCTTC
>-|-|14|TRBV6-5|TRBJ2-7
CASSYSKGLYEQYF
TGTGCCAGCAGTTACTCAAAGGGGCTCTACGAGCAGTACTTC
>-|TRBD1|15|TRBV7-9|TRBJ1-6
CASSLAGTGVSPLHF
TGTGCCAGCAGCTTAGCGGGGACAGGGGTTTCACCCCTCCACTTT
>-|TRBD1|14|TRBV6-6|TRBJ1-1
CASRRDRVETEAFF
TGTGCCAGCAGAAGAGACAGGGTTGAGACTGAAGCTTTCTTT